This TCR beta chain was obtained from a study of blood T cells in healthy people across ages. In the study overall: T cells yielded about one barcoded beta molecule per two cells through template switching.

Donors were systemically healthy Caucasian individuals from Russia aged roughly 6 to 90 years. A second PCR, run for roughly 7 to 12 cycles, used a sample-barcoded 5' primer plus a J-beta primer mix. TCRdb recomputed calls from the 5' RACE reads with MiXCR, one row per CDR3 protein. The table has under 800,000 distinct CDR3 sequences, roughly 44% seen once; the top ten hold roughly 20%. The CDR3 sequence is 13 residues long. The V segment lost 4 bases and the J segment 8 bases; nucleotides outside the gene matches: 1. Germline-derived CDR1 and CDR2 are SGHKS and YYEKEE (reference sequence). The sample consisted of blood. The rearrangement uses TRBV5-5 and TRBJ1-6; 9 bases fit TRBD1. The sequence derives from a woman aged 60-75 years in good health. The CDR3 loop reads CASSTGGDSPLHF. CDR3 sequence (DNA): TGTGCCAGCAGCACAGGGGGCGATTCACCCCTCCACTTT.